This T cell receptor beta chain was sequenced in a study of T-cell memory formation after mild COVID-19. At the level of the study: For the most part, TCR clusters were specific to one donor.

General study findings and limits: Still unconfirmed is whether the second-wave clones peaking on day 37 recognized SARS-CoV-2. Clones that contracted from day 15 to 85 had balanced CD4/CD8; later expanders were CD4+ biased. Contracting CD8+ clones were enriched in EMRA, CD4+ mainly in CM and EM.

MiXCR was run by TCRdb on the 5' RACE reads, yielding one entry per CDR3 protein. Of a few hundred thousand distinct CDR3 sequences in the sample, roughly 9.4% were seen once. The germline gives CDR1 KGHDR, CDR2 SFDVKD. The CDR3 length is 13 residues. V lost 4 bases, J lost 6 bases, and 10 bases lay in between. This clonotype has only a few counts. No antigen is known for it. The V and J genes are TRBV24-1 and TRBJ2-3; D is perhaps TRBD1 (6 bases). The TCR comes from a man aged 18 to 30 who had mild COVID-19 (a few samples of this study predate the infection). Cell type and time point are not known. The sequencing sample was made of PBMCs or a T cell subset sorted from them (not recorded which). Here the CDR3 reads CATSDAGQDTQYF. In DNA form, the CDR3 reads TGTGCCACCAGTGACGCAGGACAGGATACGCAGTATTTT.